A selection of T cell receptor beta chains follows, all from one sample in a study of chronic HIV infection and antiretroviral therapy. TCRdb re-analysed the 5' RACE reads in MiXCR, keeping a single row per CDR3 protein. The data show more than 40,000 distinct CDR3 sequences, over 15% seen once. Sequenced sample: peripheral blood. All receptors derive from an adult who had HIV and had not received antiretroviral therapy, or was an uninfected healthy control (not recorded which). CDR3s include the opening cysteine and the closing phenylalanine or tryptophan. D genes are given only for firm matches. The size entry is marked missing in some rows and otherwise reads once, few, many or a size class.

>.|TRBJ1-4|TRBV12-5|.
TGTGCTAGTGGTTTGGTACTATCGGGGCCCCGGAATGAAAAACTGTTTTTT
CASGLVLSGPRNEKLFF
>.|TRBJ2-1|TRBV27|TRBD1
TGTGCCAGCAGGGCGCACCGGGACAGGACGTTCAATGAGCAGTTCTTC
CASRAHRDRTFNEQFF
>.|TRBJ1-3|TRBV7-6|.
TGTGCCACCAAAGGGGGCTCTGGAAACACCATATATTTT
CATKGGSGNTIYF
>few|TRBJ2-5|TRBV11-2|.
TGTGCCAGCAGCGCTAGCTCGGGGTCGGGGCAAGAGACCCAGTACTTC
CASSASSGSGQETQYF
>.|TRBJ2-3|TRBV7-3|TRBD2
TGTGCCAGCAGCCCAGCGGGAGAGTGGACGCAGTATTTT
CASSPAGEWTQYF
>.|TRBJ2-7|TRBV5-1|.
TGCGCCAGCAGCTTATCGGGCCAAGTCTACGAGCAGTACTTC
CASSLSGQVYEQYF
>few|TRBJ2-6|TRBV27|.
TGTGCCAGCAGTTTTGCAGTCCCCTCCGGGGCCAACGTCCTGACTTTC
CASSFAVPSGANVLTF
>.|TRBJ1-5|TRBV20-1|TRBD1
TGCAGTGCTCGACAGGGCTATCAGCCCCAGCATTTT
CSARQGYQPQHF
>few|TRBJ1-6|TRBV27|TRBD1
TGTGCCAGCAGATACGGACAGGGTAACTCACCCCTCCACTTT
CASRYGQGNSPLHF
>many|TRBJ1-1|TRBV18|TRBD1
TGTGCCAGCTCACACTATAACAGGGGCGGCACTGAAGCTTTCTTT
CASSHYNRGGTEAFF
>.|TRBJ2-5|TRBV7-9|.
TGTGCCAGCAGCACCCCCGGGGGTCAAGAGACCCAGTACTTC
CASSTPGGQETQYF
>few|TRBJ1-6|TRBV6-5|.
TGTGCCAGCAGTGCGACGAGCTCCTATAATTCACCCCTCCACTTT
CASSATSSYNSPLHF
>few|TRBJ1-2|TRBV29-1|.
TGCAGCGTTGCCCCCCGCGCGGGGATCAACTATGGCTACACCTTC
CSVAPRAGINYGYTF
>few|TRBJ2-5|TRBV28|TRBD1
TGTGCCAGCAGACTTACAGGGGGAGGAGAGACCCAGTACTTC
CASRLTGGGETQYF
>.|TRBJ1-2|TRBV7-8|.
TGTGCCAGCAGCCCCACGGCTGGACAGAGCTATGGCTACACCTTC
CASSPTAGQSYGYTF
>.|TRBJ1-1|TRBV28|TRBD1
TGTGCCAGCAGCCGGGGACAGGCGGACACTGAAGCTTTCTTT
CASSRGQADTEAFF
>.|TRBJ1-2|TRBV27|.
TGTGCCAGCAAGTCGGTAGGGGCTGGCTATGGCTACACCTTC
CASKSVGAGYGYTF
>.|TRBJ2-1|TRBV27|TRBD2
TGTGCCAGCTACCCCGGGACTAGCGGCTACAATGAGCAGTTCTTC
CASYPGTSGYNEQFF
>few|TRBJ1-1|TRBV6-5|.
TGTGCCAGCAGTTACTCGTTGGCAGGTGGCCAATACACTGAAGCTTTCTTT
CASSYSLAGGQYTEAFF
>few|TRBJ2-7|TRBV20-1|TRBD1
TGCAGTGCTAGAGACCGGGACAGGGACTTCGAGCAGTACTTC
CSARDRDRDFEQYF
>.|TRBJ2-7|TRBV5-1|.
TGCGCCAGCAGCTTGGCGGATTACGAGCAGTACTTC
CASSLADYEQYF
>.|TRBJ1-5|TRBV20-1|.
TGCAGTGCTAGGCCGTTCGGACAGTCCAATCAGCCCCAGCATTTT
CSARPFGQSNQPQHF
>.|TRBJ2-7|TRBV28|.
TGTGCCAGCGAGCGACAGGCTAGCTCCTACGAGCAGTACTTC
CASERQASSYEQYF
>.|TRBJ2-1|TRBV9|TRBD1
TGTGCCAGCAGCTCAGGGGACAGTACCTACAATGAGCAGTTCTTC
CASSSGDSTYNEQFF
>.|TRBJ2-3|TRBV4-1|TRBD2
TGCGCCAGCAGCCAAGTAGGGCGGACTAGGGCTTTAGATACGCAGTATTTT
CASSQVGRTRALDTQYF
>few|TRBJ2-6|TRBV28|.
TGTGCCACCCTAAGGCGGTTTGTGTTAAGGTCTGGGGCCAACGTCCTGACTTTC
CATLRRFVLRSGANVLTF
>.|TRBJ1-1|TRBV29-1|.
TGCAGCGTTGAGGTCACGAACACTGAAGCTTTCTTT
CSVEVTNTEAFF
>few|TRBJ2-7|TRBV29-1|.
TGCAGCGTTGCCCGGACCCAATCTCCCTACGAGCAGTACTTC
CSVARTQSPYEQYF
>.|TRBJ2-7|TRBV28|TRBD1
TGTGCCAGCAGAATGGACAGGTCCTACGAGCAGTACTTC
CASRMDRSYEQYF
>few|TRBJ2-1|TRBV7-8|.
TGTGCCAGCAGTCCAGCGAGGGTAGTTAACAATGAGCAGTTCTTC
CASSPARVVNNEQFF
>.|TRBJ2-3|TRBV7-6|.
TGTGCCAGCAGCCGGGGCTATACAGATACGCAGTATTTT
CASSRGYTDTQYF
>.|TRBJ1-4|TRBV28|TRBD1
TGTGCCAGCCTCCGGGACAGGGGAAAACTGTTTTTT
CASLRDRGKLFF
>.|TRBJ1-5|TRBV21-1|.
TGTGCCAGCAGCACCCAAAGGGGACAGGACTCCCTTAGCAATCAGCCCCAGCATTTT
CASSTQRGQDSLSNQPQHF
>.|TRBJ1-6|TRBV28|.
TGTGCCGGGACCCGACGGGGGTCACCCCTCCACTTT
CAGTRRGSPLHF
>.|TRBJ1-6|TRBV3-1|.
TGTGCCAGCAGCCAAGGAAGGGCAGGAAATTCACCCCTCCACTTT
CASSQGRAGNSPLHF
>.|TRBJ2-6|TRBV28|.
TGTGCCAGCAGTTTTCTGCAGGGTGGGGCCAACGTCCTGACTTTC
CASSFLQGGANVLTF
>many|TRBJ1-1|TRBV6-5|.
TGTGCCAGCAGCTTAGCCCCTACAGGCCACACTGAAGCTTTCTTT
CASSLAPTGHTEAFF
>.|TRBJ2-7|TRBV4-1|TRBD1
TGCGCCAGCAGCCAAGAAGTTGGGACAGTTGAGTACTTC
CASSQEVGTVEYF
>.|TRBJ2-2|TRBV7-2|TRBD2
TGTGCCAGCAGCACCGGACTAGCGGGGGGGAGCGGGGAGCTGTTTTTT
CASSTGLAGGSGELFF
>.|TRBJ2-2|TRBV4-1|.
TGCGCCAGCAGCCAAGATGTCCCTCGAGGCACCGGGGAGCTGTTTTTT
CASSQDVPRGTGELFF
>few|TRBJ2-3|TRBV4-1|TRBD2
TGCGCCAGCAGCCAAGAACCAGGAAGAGGGACTAGCGGGAGCGATACGCAGTATTTT
CASSQEPGRGTSGSDTQYF
>.|TRBJ1-2|TRBV27|.
TGTGCCAGCAGTTTGGAAGGGAACTATGGCTACACCTTC
CASSLEGNYGYTF
>.|TRBJ2-1|TRBV6-5|TRBD2
TGTGCCAGCAGTACCAGGACTAGCGGGAGCTTCAGTGAGCAGTTCTTC
CASSTRTSGSFSEQFF
>.|TRBJ2-7|TRBV29-1|.
TGCAGCGTTGAGTTGGGCGAGCAGTACTTC
CSVELGEQYF
>few|TRBJ1-5|TRBV18|TRBD1
TGTGCCAGCTCACCTCAGGGGGCTAATCAGCCCCAGCATTTT
CASSPQGANQPQHF
>few|TRBJ1-2|TRBV28|.
TGTGCCAGCAGACCCACCGGACAGCATGCAGGCTACTATGGCTACACCTTC
CASRPTGQHAGYYGYTF
>.|TRBJ1-5|TRBV4-1|.
TGCGCCAGCAGCCAAGTCGGACAGTCCTTGAATCAGCCCCAGCATTTT
CASSQVGQSLNQPQHF
>many|TRBJ1-1|TRBV29-1|.
TGCAGCGTGTCGGCCGGGGTAGTCAACACTGAAGCTTTCTTT
CSVSAGVVNTEAFF
>.|TRBJ1-2|TRBV2|TRBD1
TGTGCCAGCAGTCCCCAGGGACAGGCTAACTATGGCTACACCTTC
CASSPQGQANYGYTF
>many|TRBJ1-1|TRBV5-1|TRBD1
TGCGCCAGCAGCTTGGTCCCGGGACAGGGATCAGCTTTCTTT
CASSLVPGQGSAFF
>few|TRBJ1-2|TRBV20-1|.
TGCAGTGCTTACAGGGTTGGCTACACCTTC
CSAYRVGYTF
>.|TRBJ1-4|TRBV5-1|.
TGCGCCAGCAGCTTCGGTGGCGGCGGTGATGAAAAACTGTTATTT
CASSFGGGGDEKLLF
>.|TRBJ1-1|TRBV29-1|TRBD1
TGCAGCGTTGCGCGGACAGGGAAAGCTTTCTTT
CSVARTGKAFF
>few|TRBJ1-2|TRBV5-1|TRBD1
TGCGCCAGCAGCTTCAGACAGGGCGACTATGGCTACACCTTC
CASSFRQGDYGYTF
>few|TRBJ1-5|TRBV20-1|.
TGCAGTGCTAGAAGCGGGCCGAATCAGCCCCAGCATTTT
CSARSGPNQPQHF
>few|TRBJ2-7|TRBV10-3|TRBD2
TGTGCCATCAGTGAGTCCTGGGCGGGGGAATACGAGCAGTACTTC
CAISESWAGEYEQYF
>few|TRBJ1-1|TRBV28|TRBD1
TGTGCCAGCAGGATGACAGGGTATGACACTGAAGCTTTCTTT
CASRMTGYDTEAFF
>few|TRBJ1-2|TRBV29-1|.
TGCAGCGTTGAAGATCCAGGGCGGCATGGCTACACCTTC
CSVEDPGRHGYTF